One and the same sample provided the 32 T cell receptor beta chains below, sequenced in a study of CD8 T cells in ankylosing spondylitis. General study findings and limits: Ankylosing spondylitis blood seemed to carry a telltale TCR beta motif made of roughly 8 highly homologous variants.

MiXCR was run by TCRdb on the 5' RACE reads, yielding one entry per CDR3 protein. The repertoire holds about 500,000 distinct CDR3 sequences, with 5.3% as singletons. No antigen has been identified for these receptors. Sequencing was performed on blood, either unsorted or a sorted T cell fraction (not recorded which). The receptors were gathered from a male donor with ankylosing spondylitis.

In this sample, this clonotype turned up many times. The CDR3 DNA reads as TGCAGTGCTCCCAGGGCTAGCGGCCGCTACGAGCAGTACTTC. Protein sequence: CSAPRASGRYEQYF. J is TRBJ2-7 and V is TRBV20-1, with TRBD2 matching 7 bases. Looked up from germline, CDR1 is DFQATT and CDR2 is SNEGSKA (reference sequence). This CDR3 has 14 amino acids. Trimming took 5 bases from V and 3 from J; bases not matched to a gene: 10.

The sample holds many counts of this clonotype. This chain connects TRBV6-2 or TRBV6-3 to TRBJ1-2, with D tentatively TRBD1 (6 bases). CDR3 length: 14 residues. Trimming took off 7 bases at V and 4 bases at J, with 16 bases between the two ends. Germline V gene data show CDR1 as MNHEY and CDR2 as SVGEGT. The CDR3 nucleotides read TGTGCCAGCACCTACCGGGACACCCCCTATGGCTACACCTTC. Translating gives CASTYRDTPYGYTF.

At least ten counts were recorded for this clonotype. The rearrangement uses TRBV6-2 or TRBV6-3 and TRBJ1-5, with 8 bases matching TRBD1. Germline lookup yields CDR1 MNHEY and CDR2 SVGEGT. After removal of 8 bases from V and 7 bases from J, the junction contained 7 bases not matched to a gene. The CDR3 runs 13 residues. The CDR3 DNA sequence: TGTGCCAGCGTTAACAGGGGGAGGCAGCCCCAGCATTTT. Its translation: CASVNRGRQPQHF.

This clonotype was seen more than once but under ten times. The CDR3 nucleotides are TGCAGTGCTACGACGACGACTAGCGGGTCGAACACCGGGGAGCTGTTTTTT. This gives the protein CSATTTTSGSNTGELFF. The rearrangement links TRBV20-1 to TRBJ2-2; 10 nucleotides align to TRBD2. J lost 0 bases, V lost 4 bases, and 8 bases had no gene match. The CDR3 totals 17 residues. Germline V gene sequence: CDR1 DFQATT, CDR2 SNEGSKA (reference sequence).

The rearrangement uses TRBV10-3 and TRBJ2-5, with 9 bases fitting TRBD1. Trimming at V came to 0 bases and at J to 5 bases, leaving 7 bases not matched to a gene. CDR3 size: 16 residues. CDR1 ENHRY and CDR2 SYGVKD come from the germline V gene. CDR3 bases: TGTGCCATCAGTGAGTCGACAGGGGGGATCTTGGAGACCCAGTACTTC. Residues: CAISESTGGILETQYF.

The sample holds many counts of this clonotype. CDR3 in DNA: TGCGCCAGCAGCCAAGTATCCACGACACTTATGACCTACGAGCAGTACTTC. Protein: CASSQVSTTLMTYEQYF. The J gene is TRBJ2-7, the V gene TRBV4-1, with D uncertain. V was pared by 1 base and J by 2 bases, with 18 bases between. The CDR3 length is 17 residues. The V gene's germline CDR1 is MGHRA and CDR2 YSYEKL.

This clonotype was observed many times. The CDR3 DNA is TGTGCCAGCAGCCGCTGGGGACAGGGAGGGACTGAAGCTTTCTTT. The encoded protein is CASSRWGQGGTEAFF. The chain joins TRBV6-1 to TRBJ1-1; 9 positions agree with TRBD1. Germline-derived CDR1 and CDR2 are MNHNS and SASEGT. V dropped 6 bases and J dropped 5; count of bases not matched to a gene: 10. The CDR3 totals 15 residues.

This clonotype was seen many times. This chain links TRBV10-3 with TRBJ2-7; TRBD2 agrees at 7 bases. This CDR3 has 17 amino acids. The J segment lost 2 bases and the V segment lost 3 bases, leaving 13 bases of the junction unmatched. From germline, CDR1 is ENHRY and CDR2 SYGVKD. CDR3 bases: TGTGCCATCAGTGACGACGGGGCTAGCGGTCCTCCCTACGAGCAGTACTTC. This sequence encodes CAISDDGASGPPYEQYF.

The sample holds a few counts of this clonotype. The chain combines TRBV7-2 with TRBJ2-7, with D unclear. CDR1 is SGHTA and CDR2 is FQGNSA in the germline V gene. With 7 bases removed from V and 2 bases from J, the gap between germline ends came to 18 bases. CDR3 size: 15 residues. CDR3 amino acids: CASTPTVSVPYEQYF. The CDR3 region has the DNA TGTGCCAGCACCCCGACTGTGAGCGTGCCCTACGAGCAGTACTTC.

This rearrangement joins TRBV5-1 to TRBJ2-7; D remains unclear. The CDR3 consists of 13 residues. Germline V gives CDR1 SGHRS, CDR2 YFSETQ. Trimming pared 4 bases from V and 1 base from J, leaving 9 bases between. The CDR3 DNA sequence: TGCGCCAGCAGCCCAAGCCGTTCCTACGAGCAGTACTTC. It codes for CASSPSRSYEQYF.

This clonotype has at least ten counts. The V call is TRBV7-6, the J call TRBJ2-5; D is ambiguous. V gave up 1 base and J gave up 6 bases, with 6 bases separating them. CDR3 length: 12 amino acids. Germline CDR1 and CDR2: SGHVS and FNYEAQ. In nucleotides, the CDR3 is TGTGCCAGCAGCTTAGGCAGGCAGACCCAGTACTTC. It specifies CASSLGRQTQYF. Together with reference TRBV7-6 and TRBJ2-5, the CDR3 gives the full variable domain: GAGVSQSPRYKVTKRGQDVALRCDPISGHVSLYWYRQALGQGPEFLTYFNYEAQQDKSGLPNDRFSAERPEGSISTLTIQRTEQRDSAMYRCASSLGRQTQYFGPGTRLLVL.

In its sample, this clonotype was seen many times. The J gene is TRBJ2-1, the V gene TRBV28; 10 bases agree with TRBD2. With 3 bases clipped from V and 8 bases from J, the junction kept 10 bases outside the gene matches. Germline loops: CDR1 MDHEN, CDR2 SYDVKM. The CDR3 runs to 16 residues. The CDR3 DNA follows: TGTGCCAGCAGTTTGCCTAGCGGGGGCAGGAGGGATGAGCAGTTCTTC. Amino acid sequence: CASSLPSGGRRDEQFF.

This clonotype was found many times. The chain employs TRBV21-1 and TRBJ2-5; the table's D call of TRBD2 was not tested on the DNA. TRBV21-1 is noted as a pseudogene. There are 18 residues in the CDR3. The CDR3 DNA reads as TGTGCCAGCAGCCCTCGGACTAGCGTTGAATCCTTTGGGGAGACCCAGTACTTC. This codes for CASSPRTSVESFGETQYF.

Ten or more counts support this clonotype. The chain couples TRBV24-1 to TRBJ2-6, with D perhaps assigned TRBD1 or TRBD2 (6 bases each). Trimming stripped 7 bases from V and 0 bases from J, with 9 bases between. This CDR3 contains 15 residues. The V gene's germline CDR1 is KGHDR and CDR2 SFDVKD. Here the CDR3 reads CATSGGGSGANVLTF. Written as DNA, the CDR3 is TGTGCCACCAGCGGAGGGGGCTCTGGGGCCAACGTCCTGACTTTC.

This clonotype has ten or more counts. The chain recombines TRBV10-3 with TRBJ2-7, with D unclear. CDR1 is ENHRY, CDR2 SYGVKD, per germline. This CDR3 contains 10 residues. The V gene lost 5 bases and the J gene lost 7 bases, with 6 bases spanning the gap. For the CDR3, the DNA is TGTGCCATCAGTCGAGAAGAGCAGTACTTC. Translated: CAISREEQYF.

This clonotype was recorded many times. This sequence joins TRBV6-2 or TRBV6-3 and TRBJ2-7; TRBD1 matches 10 bases. This CDR3 spans 14 amino acids. V was pared by 8 bases and J by 6 bases, with 10 bases of the junction left unmatched. Looked up from germline, CDR1 is MNHEY and CDR2 is SVGEGT. The CDR3: CASCRDRGQSEQYF. CDR3 coding DNA: TGTGCCAGCTGCCGGGACAGGGGACAAAGCGAGCAGTACTTC.

The chain carries TRBV28 and TRBJ1-1; a weak D match, TRBD1 (5 bases). The CDR3 covers 13 residues. Trimming left V 8 bases short and J 1 base short, with 11 bases between. CDR1 is MDHEN and CDR2 is SYDVKM in the germline V gene. CDR3 DNA: TGTGCCAGCTTACCAACAGGGAACACTGAAGCTTTCTTT. This translates into CASLPTGNTEAFF.

This clonotype has a count of ten or more. The gene calls are TRBV12-3 or TRBV12-4 and TRBJ1-4; possibly TRBD1 for D (6 bases). This CDR3 contains 15 residues. The V end was cut by 3 bases, the J end by 8 bases, with 16 bases between. The CDR3 sequence is CASSFRNREIEKLFF. The CDR3, as DNA: TGTGCCAGCAGTTTTCGAAACAGGGAAATCGAAAAACTGTTTTTT.

This clonotype was found many times. The CDR3 bases are TGTGCCAGCAGCACACAGGGTGAACGCAATCAGCCCCAGCATTTT. Its translation is CASSTQGERNQPQHF. The rearrangement joins TRBV5-5 to TRBJ1-5; the D gene is possibly TRBD1 (6 bases). V was shortened by 4 bases and J by 2 bases, with 13 bases between the two germline ends. Germline V gene data show CDR1 as SGHKS and CDR2 as YYEKEE (reference sequence). This CDR3 contains 15 residues.

The chain is built from TRBV3-1 and TRBJ1-1; D remains ambiguous. The V end lost 5 bases, the J end lost 8 bases, and 12 bases lay between the germline ends. The CDR3 totals 12 residues. Per germline, CDR1 LGHDT and CDR2 YNNKEL (reference sequence). The CDR3 DNA follows: TGTGCCAGCAGCGCGCCCTTTAGGGAAGCTTTCTTT. Translation: CASSAPFREAFF.

This clonotype was seen a few times. The CDR3 DNA follows: TGCAGCGTTGAGCGGCGGAACGAGCAGTACTTC. It specifies CSVERRNEQYF. This chain uses TRBV29-1 with TRBJ2-7; D gene ambiguous. V was pared by 3 bases and J by 5 bases, with 8 bases between. Per the germline V gene, CDR1 is SQVTM and CDR2 is ANQGSEA. CDR3 length equals 11 residues.

In this sample, this clonotype turned up many times. The chain uses TRBV21-1 and TRBJ1-4; the DNA was not compared with TRBD1, the D call given in the table. TRBV21-1 is shown as a pseudogene. This CDR3 contains 14 residues. This CDR3 is CASTRLRADEKLFF. For the CDR3, the DNA is TGTGCCAGCACCCGGCTTCGGGCAGATGAAAAACTGTTTTTT.

In this sample, this clonotype turned up many times. The chain carries TRBV18 and TRBJ2-1; 11 bases fit TRBD2. The germline CDR1 and CDR2 sequences are KGHSH and LQKENI. CDR3 length equals 17 residues. Germline trimming cut 4 bases from V and 1 base from J; bases unmatched to any gene: 6. This chain's CDR3 is CASSQIRTSGSYNEQFF. For the CDR3, the DNA is TGTGCCAGCTCACAAATTCGGACTAGCGGGTCCTACAATGAGCAGTTCTTC. The full variable domain, its missing parts supplied by reference TRBV18 and TRBJ2-1, is NAGVMQNPRHLVRRRGQEARLRCSPMKGHSHVYWYRQLPEEGLKFMVYLQKENIIDESGMPKERFSAEFPKEGPSILRIQQVVRGDSAAYFCASSQIRTSGSYNEQFFGPGTRLTVL.

In this sample, this clonotype turned up many times. The chain employs TRBV20-1 and TRBJ1-1; no clear D. Germline CDR1 DFQATT, CDR2 SNEGSKA (reference sequence). The V gene lost 3 bases and the J gene lost 1 base, with 12 bases spanning the gap. This CDR3 region has 14 residues. CDR3 nucleotides: TGCAGTGCTAGTAAGGTATCCGGGAACACTGAAGCTTTCTTT. This codes for CSASKVSGNTEAFF.

This clonotype showed up many times. The chain has TRBV29-1 and TRBJ1-1; D perhaps matches TRBD1 (5 bases). The CDR3 contains 12 residues. Germline loops: CDR1 SQVTM, CDR2 ANQGSEA. Trimming stripped 8 bases from V and 3 bases from J, with 13 bases between. This chain's CDR3 is CSTSGQDTEAFF. For the CDR3, the DNA is TGCAGCACTTCCGGACAAGACACTGAAGCTTTCTTT.

This clonotype was detected many times. The chain carries TRBV20-1 and TRBJ1-3; a weak D match, TRBD1 (6 bases). The germline V gene encodes CDR1 DFQATT and CDR2 SNEGSKA (reference sequence). V lost 0 bases and J lost 2, with 11 bases in between. The CDR3 totals 15 residues. DNA of the CDR3: TGCAGTGCTAGAGATCAAAGGGGGGCTGGAAACACCATATATTTT. It translates to CSARDQRGAGNTIYF.

This clonotype was recorded many times. This chain links TRBV20-1 with TRBJ1-4; D uncertain. The V gene lost 6 bases and the J gene lost 0 bases, with 8 bases spanning the gap. This CDR3 has 13 amino acids. Germline assignment: CDR1 DFQATT and CDR2 SNEGSKA (reference sequence). CDR3 loop: CSANDATNEKLFF. For the CDR3, the DNA is TGCAGTGCCAACGATGCAACTAATGAAAAACTGTTTTTT.

At least ten counts were recorded for this clonotype. V usage is TRBV10-3 and J usage is TRBJ1-1; 7 bases are a match to TRBD1. J gave up 0 bases and V 3 bases, and 10 bases lay outside the gene matches. CDR1 is ENHRY and CDR2 is SYGVKD in the germline V gene. CDR3 length equals 17 residues. The CDR3 bases are TGTGCCATCAGTGACCTGTTGACAGGGAGGCTGAACACTGAAGCTTTCTTT. It yields the protein CAISDLLTGRLNTEAFF.

The chain links TRBV12-3 or TRBV12-4 to TRBJ2-2, with unresolved D. V lost 4 bases, J lost 6 bases, and 9 bases lay in between. The CDR3 totals 13 residues. The CDR3 coding sequence is TGTGCCAGCAGTTACCCCACATCCGGGGAGCTGTTTTTT. Its translation: CASSYPTSGELFF.

There are many counts of this clonotype. The chain employs TRBV5-1 and TRBJ1-5; D may be TRBD1 (5 bases). There are 14 residues in the CDR3. Per the germline V gene, CDR1 is SGHRS and CDR2 is YFSETQ. Trimming stripped 0 bases from V and 6 bases from J, with 10 bases between. CDR3 in DNA: TGCGCCAGCAGCTTGGCCGTGGGGGTTCAGCCCCAGCATTTT. This sequence encodes CASSLAVGVQPQHF. The complete variable domain, with remaining parts taken from reference TRBV5-1 and TRBJ1-5, reads KAGVTQTPRYLIKTRGQQVTLSCSPISGHRSVSWYQQTPGQGLQFLFEYFSETQRNKGNFPGRFSGRQFSNSRSEMNVSTLELGDSALYLCASSLAVGVQPQHFGDGTRLSIL.

The V and J genes are TRBV7-9 and TRBJ1-5; D may be TRBD1 (6 bases). CDR1 is SEHNR and CDR2 is FQNEAQ in the germline V gene (reference sequence). The CDR3 consists of 14 residues. Between the trimmed V and J ends, which lost 4 bases and 5 bases, there was a span of 12 bases. The CDR3 region has the DNA TGTGCCAGCAGCTGGGGGGGCATCGATCAGCCCCAGCATTTT. Protein: CASSWGGIDQPQHF.

Many counts were recorded for this clonotype. The chain recombines TRBV24-1 with TRBJ2-5; no definite D call. From germline, CDR1 is KGHDR and CDR2 SFDVKD. CDR3 length: 14 residues. The V gene lost 0 bases and the J gene lost 9 bases, with 13 bases spanning the gap. The CDR3 here is CATSDLRPESPQYF. The CDR3 region has the DNA TGTGCCACCAGTGATTTGCGGCCTGAATCTCCCCAGTACTTC.